One and the same sample provided the 22 T cell receptor beta chains below, sequenced in a study of blood T cell repertoires in COVID-19. Sequenced by immunoSEQ multiplex PCR; TCRdb stores in-frame clones only, minus some. The table shows around 130,000 clones, with roughly 85% occurring only once. Sequenced sample: peripheral blood. The receptor source for this set is a middle-aged man with acute or convalescent COVID-19.

The chain combines TRBV5-4 with TRBJ1-2; 8 bases are shared with TRBD1. The CDR3 spans 15 residues. V was clipped by 1 base and J by 6 bases; unmatched bases: 8. Germline V gives CDR1 SGHNT, CDR2 YYREEE (reference sequence). CDR3 region: CASSLKRTGYHGYTF. CDR3 in DNA: TGTGCCAGCAGCTTGAAAAGGACAGGGTATCATGGCTACACCTTC.

V usage is TRBV6-6 and J usage is TRBJ1-2, with 12 bases that match TRBD1. V trimming: 5 bases; J trimming: 12 bases; junction bases outside the gene matches: 7. Per germline, CDR1 MNHNY and CDR2 SVGAGI (reference sequence). CDR3 size: 13 residues. DNA for the CDR3: TGTGCCAGCAGTCGCCAGGGACAGGGGGCCCACACCTTC. Its protein is CASSRQGQGAHTF.

The V and J genes are TRBV2 and TRBJ2-3; TRBD2 matches at 8 bases. The length of the CDR3 is 17 residues. The germline V gene encodes CDR1 SNHLY and CDR2 FYNNEI. The J segment lost 6 bases and the V segment lost 6 bases, leaving 17 bases of the junction unmatched. Here the CDR3 DNA reads TGTGCCAGCAGGCTTAATCTTCGGGAGCGGGAGATGGATACGCAGTATTTT. This translates into CASRLNLREREMDTQYF.

CDR3 residues: CATSRAGTGYEKLFF. The CDR3 DNA sequence: TGTGCCACCAGCAGAGCCGGGACAGGGTATGAAAAACTGTTTTTT. V usage is TRBV15 and J usage is TRBJ1-4; 9 bases match TRBD1. Germline V gene data show CDR1 as LNHNV and CDR2 as YYDKDF (reference sequence). Trimming took 1 base from V and 6 from J; bases not matched to a gene: 3. CDR3 length equals 15 residues.

The CDR3 protein is CASSLQDRDVNEQFF. The CDR3 coding sequence is TGCGCCAGCAGCCTACAAGACAGGGACGTTAATGAGCAGTTCTTC. The chain recombines TRBV5-1 with TRBJ2-1; 7 nucleotides match TRBD1. CDR3 size: 15 residues. Germline-derived CDR1 and CDR2 are SGHRS and YFSETQ. After removal of 4 bases from V and 7 bases from J, the junction contained 11 bases not matched to a gene.

This clone was recorded only once. The rearrangement links TRBV30 to TRBJ1-5; D is perhaps TRBD1 (6 bases). Germline V lookup: CDR1 GTSNPN, CDR2 SVGIG (reference sequence). The CDR3 length is 13 residues. Trimming took 2 bases from V and 5 from J, leaving 10 bases between them. The CDR3 region is CAWSRDIHQPQHF. In nucleotides, the CDR3 is TGTGCCTGGAGTCGGGACATTCATCAGCCCCAGCATTTT.

This chain uses TRBV7-9 with TRBJ2-1; the D gene is possibly TRBD2 (6 bases). Trimming removed 4 bases from V and 1 base from J, with 14 bases in between. This CDR3 is built from 16 residues. Germline CDR1 SEHNR, CDR2 FQNEAQ (reference sequence). Written as DNA, the CDR3 is TGTGCCAGCAGCTCGGGAGTAAGTTGGTCCTACAATGAGCAGTTCTTC. Amino acid sequence: CASSSGVSWSYNEQFF.

The chain joins TRBV3-1 (or the pseudogene TRBV3-2) to TRBJ2-7, with 10 bases fitting TRBD2. Per germline, CDR1 LGHDT and CDR2 YNNKEL (reference sequence). V shed 6 bases and J 5 bases; nucleotides not matched to a gene: 10. The CDR3 is 15 residues long. The CDR3 nucleotides read TGTGCCAGCAGTGAGTTGACTAGCGGGTTCAACGAGCAGTACTTC. As protein: CASSELTSGFNEQYF.

The chain employs TRBV5-4 and TRBJ1-1; tentative D call: TRBD1 (5 bases). Trimming removed 0 bases at V and 1 base at J, with 10 bases between. Germline-derived CDR1 and CDR2 are SGHNT and YYREEE (reference sequence). The CDR3 length is 15 residues. CDR3 DNA sequence: TGTGCCAGCAGCTTGGCACGGACACAGAACACTGAAGCTTTCTTT. It codes for CASSLARTQNTEAFF.

The genes are TRBV19 and TRBJ1-2; 8 bases match TRBD1. The germline gives CDR1 LNHDA, CDR2 SQIVND (reference sequence). V trimming: 3 bases; J trimming: 6 bases; junction bases outside the gene matches: 6. CDR3 length: 14 residues. The CDR3 DNA reads as TGTGCCAGTAGTATTAACGGACAGGGAAATGGCTACACCTTC. Protein sequence: CASSINGQGNGYTF.

V is TRBV2 and J is TRBJ2-7; a weak D match, TRBD1 (6 bases). Trimming took 0 bases from V and 6 from J, leaving 12 bases between them. The CDR3 extends over 14 amino acids. In germline, CDR1 is SNHLY, CDR2 FYNNEI. CDR3 sequence reads: CASSEADRPGEQYF. The CDR3 nucleotides read TGTGCCAGCAGTGAAGCGGACAGACCGGGCGAGCAGTACTTC.

The CDR3 here is CASSRGQGVSANYGYTF. The CDR3 nucleotides read TGTGCCAGTAGTCGAGGACAGGGCGTGTCGGCAAACTATGGCTACACCTTC. The chain couples TRBV19 to TRBJ1-2; 8 bases match TRBD1. This CDR3 spans 17 amino acids. Trimming took 5 bases from V and 2 from J; bases not matched to a gene: 13. Germline V lookup: CDR1 LNHDA, CDR2 SQIVND (reference sequence).

This clone has just a few counts. This chain joins TRBV23-1 and TRBJ2-3; weak D call: TRBD1 (6 bases). TRBV23-1 has ORF status, its function being uncertain. V lost 0 bases, J lost 1 base, and 17 bases lay in between. The CDR3 runs 18 residues. Here the CDR3 reads CASSQSHGQFLGTDTQYF. The CDR3 bases are TGCGCCAGCAGTCAATCTCACGGACAGTTTTTGGGCACAGATACGCAGTATTTT.

The DNA for the CDR3 is TGTGCCAGCAGTTACTCGGGCAGACCTAACTATGGCTACACCTTC. Its translation is CASSYSGRPNYGYTF. The chain has TRBV6-5 and TRBJ1-2; D is unresolved. Germline assignment: CDR1 MNHEY and CDR2 SVGAGI. The CDR3 loop spans 15 amino acids. The V end was cut by 0 bases, the J end by 0 bases, with 8 bases between.

The chain has TRBV9 and TRBJ1-5, with 7 bases matching TRBD1. CDR3 length: 14 amino acids. CDR1 and CDR2 from the germline V gene are SGDLS and YYNGEE. V lost 4 bases and J lost 6; bases outside the gene matches: 7. The CDR3 spells CASSSGTDSQPQHF. CDR3 sequence (DNA): TGTGCCAGCAGCTCCGGGACAGATAGTCAGCCCCAGCATTTT. The full variable domain, its missing parts supplied by reference TRBV9 and TRBJ1-5, is DSGVTQTPKHLITATGQRVTLRCSPRSGDLSVYWYQQSLDQGLQFLIQYYNGEERAKGNILERFSAQQFPDLHSELNLSSLELGDSALYFCASSSGTDSQPQHFGDGTRLSIL.

This chain uses TRBV29-1 with TRBJ1-1; D is undetermined. Germline CDR1 reads SQVTM; CDR2 reads ANQGSEA. With 6 bases removed from V and 1 base from J, the gap between germline ends came to 9 bases. The CDR3 loop spans 12 amino acids. The CDR3 nucleotides are TGCAGCGTCAGAAACAGGAACACTGAAGCTTTCTTT. It specifies CSVRNRNTEAFF.

V and J are TRBV2 and TRBJ2-3; 8 positions agree with TRBD2. J lost 6 bases, V lost 6 bases, and 14 bases had no gene match. CDR3 length equals 16 residues. The V gene's germline CDR1 is SNHLY and CDR2 FYNNEI. CDR3 bases: TGTGCCAGCAGGGGCCTTTGGAGCGGGGGTACCGATACGCAGTATTTT. Its protein product is CASRGLWSGGTDTQYF.

V usage is TRBV27 and J usage is TRBJ1-6; the D is unclear. The CDR3 length is 14 residues. Per the germline V gene, CDR1 is MNHEY and CDR2 is SMNVEV (reference sequence). Trimming cost V 7 bases and J 3 bases, with 10 bases left between them. The CDR3 DNA reads as TGTGCCAGCAAGGACGGACTCTATAATTCACCCCTCCACTTT. As protein: CASKDGLYNSPLHF.

The chain recombines TRBV12-3 or TRBV12-4 with TRBJ1-1; the match to TRBD1 covers 9 bases. The length of the CDR3 is 13 residues. The junction had 3 bases not matched to a gene; V was cut back by 6 bases and J by 4 bases. CDR3 DNA sequence: TGTGCCAGCAGCTCGACAGGGGGCACTGAAGCTTTCTTT. It yields the protein CASSSTGGTEAFF.

Worth noting for this clone: Germline and junction disagree at one end, which may indicate a read error. V and J are TRBV27 and TRBJ2-1; TRBD1 matches 8 bases. Germline V gene lookup returns CDR1 MNHEY and CDR2 SMNVEV (reference sequence). This CDR3 spans 15 amino acids. CDR3 nucleotides: TGTGCCACCAGTCTAAGGCGGACAGGGCCGGGTGAGCAGTTCTTC. Protein product: CATSLRRTGPGEQFF.

The sample holds a few counts of this clone. This rearrangement joins TRBV3-1 (or the pseudogene TRBV3-2) to TRBJ2-1; 8 bases are shared with TRBD2. CDR1 is LGHDT, CDR2 YNNKEL, per germline (reference sequence). The CDR3 sequence is 14 residues long. Trimming at V came to 4 bases and at J to 6 bases, leaving 5 bases not matched to a gene. The CDR3 DNA sequence: TGTGCCAGCAGCCCGGGACTAGGTTTCAATGAGCAGTTCTTC. Amino acid sequence: CASSPGLGFNEQFF.

The chain links TRBV9 to TRBJ2-5, with 10 bases fitting TRBD2. V was pared by 4 bases and J by 5 bases, with 11 bases of the junction left unmatched. Germline-derived CDR1 and CDR2 are SGDLS and YYNGEE. The CDR3 has 16 amino acids. The CDR3 DNA reads TGTGCCAGCAGCACTGGGGTAGCGGGAGGAGGGGAGACCCAGTACTTC. It translates to CASSTGVAGGGETQYF.